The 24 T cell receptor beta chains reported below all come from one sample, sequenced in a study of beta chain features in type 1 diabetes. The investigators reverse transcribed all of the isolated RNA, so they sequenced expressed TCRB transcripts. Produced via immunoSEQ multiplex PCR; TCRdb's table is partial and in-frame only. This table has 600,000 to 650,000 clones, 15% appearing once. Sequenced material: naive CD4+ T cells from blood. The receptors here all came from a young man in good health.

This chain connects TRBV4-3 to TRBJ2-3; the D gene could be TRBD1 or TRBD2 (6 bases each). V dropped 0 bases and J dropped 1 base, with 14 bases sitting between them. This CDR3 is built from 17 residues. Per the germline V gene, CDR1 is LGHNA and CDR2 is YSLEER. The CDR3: CASSQDIGGRGTDTQYF. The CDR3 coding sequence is TGCGCCAGCAGCCAAGATATTGGGGGGCGAGGCACAGATACGCAGTATTTT.

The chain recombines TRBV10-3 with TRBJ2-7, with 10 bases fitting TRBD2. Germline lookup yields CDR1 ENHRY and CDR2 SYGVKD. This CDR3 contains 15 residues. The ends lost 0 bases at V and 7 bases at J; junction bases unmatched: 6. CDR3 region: CAISESASGSGEQYF. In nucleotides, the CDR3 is TGTGCCATCAGTGAGTCGGCTAGCGGGAGTGGTGAGCAGTACTTC.

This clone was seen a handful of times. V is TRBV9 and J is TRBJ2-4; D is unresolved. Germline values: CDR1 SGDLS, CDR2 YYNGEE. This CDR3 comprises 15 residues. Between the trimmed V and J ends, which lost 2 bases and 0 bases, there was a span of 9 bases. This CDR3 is CASSVGDGAKNIQYF. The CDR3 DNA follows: TGTGCCAGCAGCGTTGGGGATGGAGCCAAAAACATTCAGTACTTC.

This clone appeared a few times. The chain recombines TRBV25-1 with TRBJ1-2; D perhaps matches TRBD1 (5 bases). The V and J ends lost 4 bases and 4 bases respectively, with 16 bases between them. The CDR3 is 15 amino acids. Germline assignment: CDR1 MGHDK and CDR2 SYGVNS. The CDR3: CASSVPRGAGYGYTF. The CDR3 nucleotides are TGTGCCAGCAGTGTCCCCCGAGGGGCCGGCTATGGCTACACCTTC.

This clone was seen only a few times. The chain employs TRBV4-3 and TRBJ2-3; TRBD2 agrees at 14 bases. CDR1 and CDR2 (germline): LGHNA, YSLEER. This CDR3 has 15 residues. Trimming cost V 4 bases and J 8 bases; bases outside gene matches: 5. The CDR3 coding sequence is TGCGCCAGCAGCCGGGGACTAGCGGGAGTGTTTACGCAGTATTTT. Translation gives CASSRGLAGVFTQYF.

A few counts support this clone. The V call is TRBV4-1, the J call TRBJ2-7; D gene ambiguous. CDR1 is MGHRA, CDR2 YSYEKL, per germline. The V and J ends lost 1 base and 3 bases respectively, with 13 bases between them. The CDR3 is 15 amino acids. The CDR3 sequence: CASSQVGSLYYEQYF. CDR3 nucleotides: TGCGCCAGCAGCCAAGTAGGGTCCCTCTACTACGAGCAGTACTTC.

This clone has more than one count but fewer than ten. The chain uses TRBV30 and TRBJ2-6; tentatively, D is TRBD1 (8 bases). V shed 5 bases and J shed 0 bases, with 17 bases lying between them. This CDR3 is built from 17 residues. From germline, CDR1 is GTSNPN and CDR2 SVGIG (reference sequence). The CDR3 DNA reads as TGTGCCTGGGGAAGGGACAGGACTAGCTCTGGGGCCAACGTCCTGACTTTC. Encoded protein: CAWGRDRTSSGANVLTF.

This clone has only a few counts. Here the CDR3 DNA reads TGTGCCAGCAGCCAAGCGGGGCTGATCTCCTACAATGAGCAGTTCTTC. It codes for CASSQAGLISYNEQFF. The chain couples TRBV4-2 to TRBJ2-1, with D tentatively TRBD1 or TRBD2 (5 bases each). Trimming removed 1 base at V and 0 bases at J, with 10 bases between. From germline, CDR1 is LGHNA and CDR2 YNFKEQ. The CDR3 sequence is 16 residues long.

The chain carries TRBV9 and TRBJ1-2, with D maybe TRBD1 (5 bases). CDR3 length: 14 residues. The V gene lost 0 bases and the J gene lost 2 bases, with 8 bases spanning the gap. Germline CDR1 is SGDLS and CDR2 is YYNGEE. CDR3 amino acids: CASSVADSNYGYTF. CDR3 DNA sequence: TGTGCCAGCAGCGTAGCTGACAGCAACTATGGCTACACCTTC.

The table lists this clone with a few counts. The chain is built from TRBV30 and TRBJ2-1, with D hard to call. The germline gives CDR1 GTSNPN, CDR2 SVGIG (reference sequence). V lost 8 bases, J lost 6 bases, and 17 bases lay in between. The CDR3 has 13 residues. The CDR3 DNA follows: TGTGCCCTACGGACCAATACCCCCAATGAGCAGTTCTTC. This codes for CALRTNTPNEQFF. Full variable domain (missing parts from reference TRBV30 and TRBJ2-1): SQTIHQWPATLVQPVGSPLSLECTVEGTSNPNLYWYRQAAGRGLQLLFYSVGIGQISSEVPQNLSASRPQDRQFILSSKKLLLSDSGFYLCALRTNTPNEQFFGPGTRLTVL.

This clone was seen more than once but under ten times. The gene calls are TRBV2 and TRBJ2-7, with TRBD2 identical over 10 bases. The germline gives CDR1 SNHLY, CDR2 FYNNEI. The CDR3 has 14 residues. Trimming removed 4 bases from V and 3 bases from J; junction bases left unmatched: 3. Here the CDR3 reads CASSGPSGSYEQYF. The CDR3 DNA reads TGTGCCAGCAGTGGACCTAGCGGGAGCTACGAGCAGTACTTC.

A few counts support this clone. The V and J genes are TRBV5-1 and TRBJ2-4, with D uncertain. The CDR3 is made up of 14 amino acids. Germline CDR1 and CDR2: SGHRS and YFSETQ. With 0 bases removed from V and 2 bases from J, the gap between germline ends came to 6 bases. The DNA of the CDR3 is TGCGCCAGCAGCTTGGAACAGCCCAAAAACATTCAGTACTTC. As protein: CASSLEQPKNIQYF.

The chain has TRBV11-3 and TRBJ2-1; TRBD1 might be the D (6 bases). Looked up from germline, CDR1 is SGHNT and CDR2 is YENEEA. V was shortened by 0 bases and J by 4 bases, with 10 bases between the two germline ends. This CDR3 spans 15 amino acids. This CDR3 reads CASSLDRGTYNEQFF. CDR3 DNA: TGTGCCAGCAGCTTAGACAGGGGAACTTACAATGAGCAGTTCTTC.

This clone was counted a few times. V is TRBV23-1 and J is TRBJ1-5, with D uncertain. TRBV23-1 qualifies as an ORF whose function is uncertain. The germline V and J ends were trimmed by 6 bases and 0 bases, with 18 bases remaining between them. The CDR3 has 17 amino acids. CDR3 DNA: TGCGCCAGCAGCTCCCCACGTGAGGCTTATAGCAATCAGCCCCAGCATTTT. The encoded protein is CASSSPREAYSNQPQHF.

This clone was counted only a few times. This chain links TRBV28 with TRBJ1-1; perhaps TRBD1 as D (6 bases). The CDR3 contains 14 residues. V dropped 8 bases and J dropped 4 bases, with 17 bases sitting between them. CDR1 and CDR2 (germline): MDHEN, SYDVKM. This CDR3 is CASGYRVGVTEAFF. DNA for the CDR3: TGTGCCAGCGGTTACAGGGTGGGAGTCACTGAAGCTTTCTTT.

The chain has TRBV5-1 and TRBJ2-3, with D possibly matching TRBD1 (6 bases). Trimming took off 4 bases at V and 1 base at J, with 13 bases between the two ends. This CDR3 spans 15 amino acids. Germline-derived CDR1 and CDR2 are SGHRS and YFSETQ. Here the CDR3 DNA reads TGCGCCAGCAGCCCTGGGGGCTTCGGCACAGATACGCAGTATTTT. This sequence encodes CASSPGGFGTDTQYF. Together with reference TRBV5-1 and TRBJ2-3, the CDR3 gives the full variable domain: KAGVTQTPRYLIKTRGQQVTLSCSPISGHRSVSWYQQTPGQGLQFLFEYFSETQRNKGNFPGRFSGRQFSNSRSEMNVSTLELGDSALYLCASSPGGFGTDTQYFGPGTRLTVL.

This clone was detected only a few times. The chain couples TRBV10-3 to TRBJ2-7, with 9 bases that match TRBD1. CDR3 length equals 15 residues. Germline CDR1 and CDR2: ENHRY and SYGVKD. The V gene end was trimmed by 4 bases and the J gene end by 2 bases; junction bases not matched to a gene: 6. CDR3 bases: TGTGCCATCAGTGTACCGACAGGGGGTCCCTACGAGCAGTACTTC. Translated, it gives CAISVPTGGPYEQYF.

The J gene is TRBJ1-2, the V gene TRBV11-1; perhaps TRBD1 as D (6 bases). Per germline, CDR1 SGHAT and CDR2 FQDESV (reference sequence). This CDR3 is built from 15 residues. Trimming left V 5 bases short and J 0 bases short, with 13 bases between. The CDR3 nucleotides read TGTGCCAGCAGCATACGGACAGCCACTAACTATGGCTACACCTTC. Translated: CASSIRTATNYGYTF. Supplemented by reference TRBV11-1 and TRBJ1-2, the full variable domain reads EAEVAQSPRYKITEKSQAVAFWCDPISGHATLYWYRQILGQGPELLVQFQDESVVDDSQLPKDRFSAERLKGVDSTLKIQPAELGDSAMYLCASSIRTATNYGYTFGSGTRLTVV.

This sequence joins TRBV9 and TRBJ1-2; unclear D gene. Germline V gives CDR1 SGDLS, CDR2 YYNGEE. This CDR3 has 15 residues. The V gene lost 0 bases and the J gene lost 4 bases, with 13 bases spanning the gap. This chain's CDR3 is CASSVAHSGFYGYTF. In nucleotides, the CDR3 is TGTGCCAGCAGCGTAGCTCACAGTGGATTCTATGGCTACACCTTC.

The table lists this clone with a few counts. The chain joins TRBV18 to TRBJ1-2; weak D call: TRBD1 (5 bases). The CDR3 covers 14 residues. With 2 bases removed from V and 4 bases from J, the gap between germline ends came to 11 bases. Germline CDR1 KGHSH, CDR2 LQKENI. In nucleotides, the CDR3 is TGTGCCAGCTCACCAGATGGGGCGATCTATGGCTACACCTTC. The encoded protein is CASSPDGAIYGYTF.

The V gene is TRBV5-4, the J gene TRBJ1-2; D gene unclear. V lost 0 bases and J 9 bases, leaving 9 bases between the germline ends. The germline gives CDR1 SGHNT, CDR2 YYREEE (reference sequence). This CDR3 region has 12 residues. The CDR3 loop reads CASSLEARRYTF. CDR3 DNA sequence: TGTGCCAGCAGCTTGGAGGCCAGACGCTACACCTTC.

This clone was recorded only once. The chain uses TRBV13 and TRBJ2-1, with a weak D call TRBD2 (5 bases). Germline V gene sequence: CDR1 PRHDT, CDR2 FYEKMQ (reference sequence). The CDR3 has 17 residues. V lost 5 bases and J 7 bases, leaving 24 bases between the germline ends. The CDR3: CASSGTSQVVWGNEQFF. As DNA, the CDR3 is TGTGCCAGCAGCGGAACTAGTCAGGTAGTTTGGGGAAATGAGCAGTTCTTC.

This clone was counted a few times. As DNA, the CDR3 is TGTGCCAGCAGCAAAGCAAGGACTAGAGATGAGCAGTTCTTC. This translates into CASSKARTRDEQFF. This chain uses TRBV21-1 with TRBJ2-1; the table's D gene call, TRBD2, was not cross checked with the DNA. TRBV21-1 is deemed a pseudogene. CDR3 length equals 14 residues.

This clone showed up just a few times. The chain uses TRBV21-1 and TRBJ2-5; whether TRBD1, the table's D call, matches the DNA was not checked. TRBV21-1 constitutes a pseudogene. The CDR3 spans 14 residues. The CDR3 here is CASSRDRGKETQYF. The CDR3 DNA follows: TGTGCCAGCAGCAGAGACAGGGGAAAAGAGACCCAGTACTTC.